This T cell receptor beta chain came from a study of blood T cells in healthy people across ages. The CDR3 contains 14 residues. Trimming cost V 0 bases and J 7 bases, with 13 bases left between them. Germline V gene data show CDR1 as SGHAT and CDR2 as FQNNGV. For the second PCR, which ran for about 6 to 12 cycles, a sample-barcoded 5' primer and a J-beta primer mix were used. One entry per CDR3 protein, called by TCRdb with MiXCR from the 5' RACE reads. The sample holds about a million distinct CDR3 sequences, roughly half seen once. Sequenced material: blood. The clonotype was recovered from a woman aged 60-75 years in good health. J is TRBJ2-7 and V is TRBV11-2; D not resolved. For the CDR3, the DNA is TGTGCCAGCAGCTTAGACAGTACCTACAATGAGCAGTACTTC. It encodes CASSLDSTYNEQYF.